These 27 T cell receptor beta chains were all obtained from the same sample, sequenced in a study of blood T cells in healthy people across ages. Sample-barcoded 5' priming and a J-beta primer mix drove a second PCR of about 6 to 12 cycles. One entry per CDR3 protein, called by TCRdb with MiXCR from the 5' RACE reads. Altogether 550,000 to 650,000 distinct CDR3 sequences are present, about 30% being singletons, with the ten largest covering less than 20%. Sequencing input: blood. The receptors come from a woman older than 75 in good health.

In this sample, this clonotype turned up a few times. A clone one base away is much larger, so this may be a read error. This sequence joins TRBV5-1 and TRBJ2-5, with D tentatively TRBD1 (6 bases). V lost 1 base, J lost 11 bases, and 18 bases lay in between. Per germline, CDR1 SGHRS and CDR2 YFSETQ. This CDR3 has 14 amino acids. In DNA, the CDR3 is TGCGCCAGCAGCTTGTTGGGGGCGGGCGGTGAGCAGTACTTC. This translates into CASSLLGAGGEQYF. Combining the CDR3 with reference TRBV5-1 and TRBJ2-5 gives the whole variable domain KAGVTQTPRYLIKTRGQQVTLSCSPISGHRSVSWYQQTPGQGLQFLFEYFSETQRNKGNFPGRFSGRQFSNSRSEMNVSTLELGDSALYLCASSLLGAGGEQYFGPGTRLLVL.

The table lists this clonotype with many counts. The rearrangement uses TRBV28 and TRBJ2-4; D could derive from TRBD1 or TRBD2 (6 bases each). Germline V gives CDR1 MDHEN, CDR2 SYDVKM. This CDR3 is 13 amino acids long. The V end lost 10 bases, the J end lost 7 bases, and 17 bases lay between the germline ends. This CDR3 is CATLGQGGNIQYF. The CDR3 nucleotides read TGTGCCACCCTGGGACAAGGGGGGAACATTCAGTACTTC.

The chain is built from TRBV7-2 and TRBJ1-6, with D hard to call. The CDR3 extends over 13 amino acids. The germline gives CDR1 SGHTA, CDR2 FQGNSA. The germline V and J ends were trimmed by 6 bases and 7 bases, with 10 bases remaining between them. The CDR3, as DNA: TGTGCCAGCAGGACATTGGGGAATTCACCCCTCCACTTT. Its translation is CASRTLGNSPLHF.

This chain links TRBV18 with TRBJ2-5; D is ambiguous. The CDR3 is 14 residues long. V gave up 0 bases and J gave up 5 bases, with 10 bases separating them. CDR1 is KGHSH and CDR2 is LQKENI in the germline V gene. The CDR3 protein is CASSPPDGGETQYF. The CDR3 nucleotides are TGTGCCAGCTCACCACCAGACGGTGGTGAGACCCAGTACTTC.

In this sample, this clonotype turned up many times. The chain carries TRBV2 and TRBJ2-5; 10 bases fit TRBD2. The CDR3 has 15 residues. Germline V lookup: CDR1 SNHLY, CDR2 FYNNEI. J gave up 4 bases and V 5 bases, and 7 bases lay outside the gene matches. CDR3 in DNA: TGTGCCAGCAGTTCTAGCGGGGGTGGGCTAGAGACCCAGTACTTC. It specifies CASSSSGGGLETQYF.

This chain links TRBV19 with TRBJ2-1; 7 nucleotides match TRBD2. V shed 3 bases, J shed 13 bases, and the junction held 9 bases outside the gene matches. The germline V gene has CDR1 LNHDA and CDR2 SQIVND (reference sequence). The CDR3 covers 13 residues. The CDR3 reads CASSIAGVETQFF. CDR3 DNA sequence: TGTGCCAGTAGTATCGCGGGGGTAGAGACCCAGTTCTTC.

The chain uses TRBV5-1 and TRBJ2-3; D may correspond to TRBD1 or TRBD2 (5 bases each). CDR1 and CDR2 from the germline V gene are SGHRS and YFSETQ. V gave up 6 bases and J gave up 4 bases, with 12 bases separating them. The CDR3 extends over 13 amino acids. The CDR3 spells CASKELGADTQYF. DNA for the CDR3: TGCGCCAGCAAGGAACTGGGGGCAGATACGCAGTATTTT. Full variable domain (outside the CDR3, taken from reference TRBV5-1 and TRBJ2-3): KAGVTQTPRYLIKTRGQQVTLSCSPISGHRSVSWYQQTPGQGLQFLFEYFSETQRNKGNFPGRFSGRQFSNSRSEMNVSTLELGDSALYLCASKELGADTQYFGPGTRLTVL.

This clonotype was seen ten or more times. The chain combines TRBV20-1 with TRBJ2-1; 10 bases fit TRBD2. This CDR3 has 16 residues. With V trimmed by 0 bases and J by 8 bases, 10 bases remained unmatched. Germline V lookup: CDR1 DFQATT, CDR2 SNEGSKA (reference sequence). The CDR3 sequence: CSARDRAGGPWDEQFF. CDR3 nucleotide sequence: TGCAGTGCTAGAGATCGAGCGGGGGGGCCGTGGGATGAGCAGTTCTTC.

With respect to this clonotype: Since a much larger clone is just one base distant, this may be a read error. The chain couples TRBV20-1 to TRBJ2-1; TRBD2 aligns across 9 bases. This CDR3 has 17 amino acids. Germline V gene data show CDR1 as DFQATT and CDR2 as SNEGSKA (reference sequence). The CDR3 region is CSARDLSGGPPYNGQFF. Written as DNA, the CDR3 is TGCAGTGCTAGAGATTTAAGCGGGGGGCCACCCTACAATGGGCAGTTCTTC.

The chain is built from TRBV5-5 and TRBJ1-1; no clear D gene. Trimming took 4 bases from V and 4 from J, leaving 11 bases between them. This CDR3 is built from 13 residues. CDR1 and CDR2 (germline): SGHKS, YYEKEE (reference sequence). The CDR3 nucleotides read TGTGCCAGCAGCCTCAAGTGGGGCACTGAAGCTTTCTTT. Amino acids: CASSLKWGTEAFF.

Regarding this clonotype: This may arise from a read error, as a much more abundant clone is one base away. The CDR3 nucleotides read TGTGCCAGCAGTTCGGGACTGGCCTGGGGCCACACCTTC. Translation gives CASSSGLAWGHTF. This sequence joins TRBV28 and TRBJ1-2; D might be TRBD1 (5 bases). Germline CDR1 reads MDHEN; CDR2 reads SYDVKM. Trimming pared 4 bases from V and 12 bases from J, leaving 18 bases between. The CDR3 length is 13 residues.

This clonotype was counted a few times. A single base separates this from a much larger clone, so it may be a read error. This chain uses TRBV24-1 with TRBJ2-7; unclear D gene. V was pared by 6 bases and J by 9 bases, with 14 bases between. Germline V lookup: CDR1 KGHDR, CDR2 SFDVKD. This CDR3 is built from 12 residues. CDR3 bases: TGTGCCACCAGTAGCGCGGAGCCCAGGCAGTACTTC. Encoded protein: CATSSAEPRQYF.

There are many counts of this clonotype. This chain uses TRBV27 with TRBJ2-1, with 9 bases aligning to TRBD1. This CDR3 contains 16 residues. In germline, CDR1 is MNHEY, CDR2 SMNVEV (reference sequence). V lost 2 bases, J lost 4 bases, and 6 bases stayed unmatched. The CDR3 DNA reads as TGTGCCAGCAGTTTACTCGGACAGGGGCCATACAATGAGCAGTTCTTC. Translating gives CASSLLGQGPYNEQFF.

This clonotype was recorded many times. The V call is TRBV5-1, the J call TRBJ2-1, with D perhaps given as TRBD1 or TRBD2 (5 bases each). This CDR3 has 15 residues. Germline CDR1 SGHRS, CDR2 YFSETQ. V lost 4 bases and J lost 8, with 19 bases in between. The CDR3 coding sequence is TGCGCCAGCAGCCTGGGGGACCGGGACCTCGATGAGCAGTTCTTC. This gives the protein CASSLGDRDLDEQFF.

This clonotype was observed at least ten times. The chain couples TRBV4-2 to TRBJ1-5; 9 nucleotides align to TRBD1. J gave up 3 bases and V 1 base, and 10 bases lay outside the gene matches. Germline CDR1 LGHNA, CDR2 YNFKEQ. The CDR3 totals 18 residues. Written as DNA, the CDR3 is TGTGCCAGCAGCCAAGGGGGAGGAGGACAGGGGTACAATCAGCCCCAGCATTTT. It specifies CASSQGGGGQGYNQPQHF.

The rearrangement joins TRBV9 to TRBJ2-2, with 13 nucleotides matching TRBD2. Losses at the gene ends were 5 bases for V and 5 bases for J; bases not matched to a gene: 3. This CDR3 is built from 15 residues. The germline V gene has CDR1 SGDLS and CDR2 YYNGEE. The CDR3 loop is CASSGLAGETGELFF. CDR3 nucleotides: TGTGCCAGCAGTGGACTAGCGGGGGAAACCGGGGAGCTGTTTTTT. Supplemented by reference TRBV9 and TRBJ2-2, the full variable domain reads DSGVTQTPKHLITATGQRVTLRCSPRSGDLSVYWYQQSLDQGLQFLIQYYNGEERAKGNILERFSAQQFPDLHSELNLSSLELGDSALYFCASSGLAGETGELFFGEGSRLTVL.

V is TRBV5-6 and J is TRBJ2-4; D might be TRBD2 (5 bases). This CDR3 is built from 15 residues. Trimming left V 3 bases short and J 13 bases short, with 23 bases between. Germline assignment: CDR1 SGHDT and CDR2 YYEEEE. The CDR3 is CASSWRPGTYNEQYF. In DNA, the CDR3 is TGTGCCAGCAGCTGGAGACCGGGAACTTACAATGAGCAGTACTTC.

In the case of this clonotype: At one boundary the junction diverges from the germline segment, which might be a read error. The rearrangement uses TRBV20-1 and TRBJ2-3; 8 bases are shared with TRBD2. The CDR3 sequence is 14 residues long. Germline CDR1 reads DFQATT; CDR2 reads SNEGSKA (reference sequence). In nucleotides, the CDR3 is TGCAGTACTAGCGGTGGGGGGCACACAGATACGCAGTATTTT. It encodes CSTSGGGHTDTQYF.

This clonotype was seen at least ten times. This sequence joins TRBV11-1 and TRBJ2-3, with TRBD1 matching over 8 bases. The V segment lost 5 bases and the J segment 0 bases; nucleotides outside the gene matches: 7. Germline CDR1 SGHAT, CDR2 FQDESV (reference sequence). The CDR3 is made up of 16 amino acids. For the CDR3, the DNA is TGTGCCAGCAGCAGGAGGCCAGGGGGCAGCACAGATACGCAGTATTTT. It yields the protein CASSRRPGGSTDTQYF.

This clonotype has a count of ten or more. This chain links TRBV21-1 with TRBJ2-7. TRBV21-1 is a recognized pseudogene. The CDR3 is 16 amino acids. The CDR3 DNA follows: TGTGCCAGCAGCAATTTAGAGAGTCAGGCCGAGTACGAGCAGTACTTC. Amino acids: CASSNLESQAEYEQYF.

In its sample, this clonotype was seen a few times. The V and J genes are TRBV12-3 or TRBV12-4 and TRBJ1-5, with D perhaps TRBD1 (5 bases). V was trimmed by 5 bases and J by 1 base, leaving 12 bases between them. The length of the CDR3 is 15 residues. CDR3 nucleotide sequence: TGTGCCAGCAGTAGGAGTTGGGGGAGCAATCAGCCCCAGCATTTT. Translating gives CASSRSWGSNQPQHF.

This clonotype came up a few times. The J gene is TRBJ1-1, the V gene TRBV27, with 11 bases that match TRBD1. With V trimmed by 0 bases and J by 6 bases, 0 bases remained unmatched. From germline, CDR1 is MNHEY and CDR2 SMNVEV (reference sequence). The CDR3 runs 14 residues. The CDR3 DNA is TGTGCCAGCAGTTTATCGGGACAGGGGGCTGAAGCTTTCTTT. It specifies CASSLSGQGAEAFF.

This clonotype was detected ten times or more. V usage is TRBV11-2 and J usage is TRBJ2-3, with D perhaps being TRBD1 or TRBD2 (5 bases each). The CDR3 totals 14 residues. V dropped 6 bases and J dropped 6 bases, with 16 bases sitting between them. Germline V CDR1 and CDR2: SGHAT, FQNNGV. DNA of the CDR3: TGTGCCAGCAGGGGCCGAGGGGCGCGGGATACGCAGTATTTT. As protein: CASRGRGARDTQYF.

The V gene is TRBV5-1, the J gene TRBJ2-3; 8 bases align to TRBD2. This CDR3 comprises 15 residues. Germline V gene lookup returns CDR1 SGHRS and CDR2 YFSETQ. The trim removed 2 bases at V and 5 bases at J, leaving 7 bases unmatched. CDR3 sequence reads: CASSFETSAKDTQYF. The DNA of the CDR3 is TGCGCCAGCAGCTTCGAGACTAGCGCAAAAGATACGCAGTATTTT.

At least ten counts were recorded for this clonotype. The V and J genes are TRBV9 and TRBJ1-5; D is possibly TRBD1 (6 bases). This CDR3 comprises 15 residues. The V and J ends lost 3 bases and 0 bases respectively, with 10 bases between them. The V gene's germline CDR1 is SGDLS and CDR2 YYNGEE. DNA of the CDR3: TGTGCCAGCAGCGGACAGGCCGATAGCAATCAGCCCCAGCATTTT. This encodes CASSGQADSNQPQHF.

This clonotype has a handful of counts. CDR3 amino acids: CASSAGLTEQETQYF. DNA of the CDR3: TGTGCCAGTTCAGCCGGACTCACCGAACAAGAGACCCAGTACTTC. This chain joins TRBV19 and TRBJ2-5; perhaps TRBD2 as D (5 bases). Germline V gene lookup returns CDR1 LNHDA and CDR2 SQIVND (reference sequence). The germline V and J ends were trimmed by 8 bases and 2 bases, with 18 bases remaining between them. CDR3 length: 15 residues.

This clonotype appeared a few times. This chain joins TRBV7-2 and TRBJ1-6, with a weak D call TRBD1 (5 bases). Germline CDR1 is SGHTA and CDR2 is FQGNSA. V was pared by 2 bases and J by 9 bases, with 11 bases between. The CDR3 sequence is 14 residues long. CDR3 DNA sequence: TGTGCCAGCAGCTTACGGGGGGTCGGTTCACCCCTCCACTTT. Protein: CASSLRGVGSPLHF.